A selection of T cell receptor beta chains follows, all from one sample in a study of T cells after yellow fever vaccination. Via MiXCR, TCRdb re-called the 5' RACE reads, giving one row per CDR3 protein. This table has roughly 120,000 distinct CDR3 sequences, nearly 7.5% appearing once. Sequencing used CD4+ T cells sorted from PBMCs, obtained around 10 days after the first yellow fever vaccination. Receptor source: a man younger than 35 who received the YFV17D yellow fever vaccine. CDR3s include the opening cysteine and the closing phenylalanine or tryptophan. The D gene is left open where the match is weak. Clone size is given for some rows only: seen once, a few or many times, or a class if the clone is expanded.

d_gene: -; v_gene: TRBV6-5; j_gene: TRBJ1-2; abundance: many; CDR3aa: CASSYSPGASYGYTF; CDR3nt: TGTGCCAGCAGTTACTCCCCGGGGGCGAGCTATGGCTACACCTTC
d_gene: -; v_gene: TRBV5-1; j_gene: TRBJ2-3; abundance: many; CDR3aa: CASSLGVGGPLNTQYF; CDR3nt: TGCGCCAGCAGCTTGGGAGTCGGGGGGCCTCTTAATACGCAGTATTTT
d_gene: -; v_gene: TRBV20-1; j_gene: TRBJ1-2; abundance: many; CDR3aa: CSASGQGYTF; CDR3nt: TGCAGTGCTAGCGGACAGGGCTACACCTTC
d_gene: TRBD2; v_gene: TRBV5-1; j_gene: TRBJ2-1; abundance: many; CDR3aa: CASSLETSGGAKEFF; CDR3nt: TGCGCCAGCAGCCTAGAGACTAGCGGGGGTGCAAAGGAGTTCTTC
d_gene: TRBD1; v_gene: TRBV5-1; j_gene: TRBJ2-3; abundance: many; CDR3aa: CASTLEGATDTQYF; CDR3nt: TGCGCCAGCACTCTAGAGGGGGCCACAGATACGCAGTATTTT
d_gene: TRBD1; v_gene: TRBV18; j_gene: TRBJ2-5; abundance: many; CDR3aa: CASSPPGTGQETQYF; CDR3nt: TGTGCCAGCTCACCGCCCGGGACAGGCCAAGAGACCCAGTACTTC
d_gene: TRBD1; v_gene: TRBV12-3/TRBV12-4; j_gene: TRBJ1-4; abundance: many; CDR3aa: CASSFQGANEKLFF; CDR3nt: TGTGCCAGCAGTTTTCAGGGGGCTAATGAAAAACTGTTTTTT
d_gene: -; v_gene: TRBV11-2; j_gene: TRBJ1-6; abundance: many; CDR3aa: CASSESGPSPLHF; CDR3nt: TGTGCCAGCAGCGAATCCGGGCCTTCACCCCTCCACTTT
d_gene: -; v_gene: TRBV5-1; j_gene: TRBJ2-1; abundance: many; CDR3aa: CASSLDPNEQFF; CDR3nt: TGCGCCAGCAGCTTGGACCCCAATGAGCAGTTCTTC
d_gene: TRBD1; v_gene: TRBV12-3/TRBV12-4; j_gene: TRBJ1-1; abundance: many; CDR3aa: CASSFRGRGLVNTEAFF; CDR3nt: TGTGCCAGCAGTTTCAGGGGGCGGGGTCTTGTGAACACTGAAGCTTTCTTT
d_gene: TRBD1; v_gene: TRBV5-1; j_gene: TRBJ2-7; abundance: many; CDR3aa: CASSRSWDSEQYF; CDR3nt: TGCGCCAGCAGCAGGTCTTGGGACAGCGAGCAGTACTTC
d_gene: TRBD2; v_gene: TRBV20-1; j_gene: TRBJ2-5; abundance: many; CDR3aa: CSAKRGGRETQYF; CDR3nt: TGCAGTGCTAAGCGGGGGGGCCGTGAGACCCAGTACTTC
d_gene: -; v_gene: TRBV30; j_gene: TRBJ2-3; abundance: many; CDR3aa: CAWMPGDTQYF; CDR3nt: TGTGCCTGGATGCCTGGGGATACGCAGTATTTT
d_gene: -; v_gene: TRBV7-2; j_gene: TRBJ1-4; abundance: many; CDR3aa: CASSLPGANEKLFF; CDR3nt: TGTGCCAGCAGCCTACCGGGAGCCAATGAAAAACTGTTTTTT
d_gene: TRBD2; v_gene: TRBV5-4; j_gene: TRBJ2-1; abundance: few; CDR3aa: CASSPNSGGQYNEQFF; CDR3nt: TGTGCCAGCAGCCCCAATAGCGGGGGCCAATACAATGAGCAGTTCTTC
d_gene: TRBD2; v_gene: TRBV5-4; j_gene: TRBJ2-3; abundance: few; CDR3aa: CASSPLAGGTDTQYF; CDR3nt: TGTGCCAGCAGCCCCCTAGCGGGGGGAACCGATACGCAGTATTTT
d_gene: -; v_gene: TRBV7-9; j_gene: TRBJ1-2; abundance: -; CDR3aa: CATRRGANYGYTF; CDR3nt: TGTGCCACCCGGCGGGGGGCCAACTATGGCTACACCTTC
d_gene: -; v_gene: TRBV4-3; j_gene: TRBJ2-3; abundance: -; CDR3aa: CASSPRQVTDTQYF; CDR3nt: TGCGCCAGCAGCCCAAGACAGGTCACAGATACGCAGTATTTT
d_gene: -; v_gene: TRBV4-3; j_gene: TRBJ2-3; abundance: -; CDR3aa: CACSQEPFTDTQYF; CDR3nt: TGCGCCTGCAGCCAAGAACCGTTCACAGATACGCAGTATTTT
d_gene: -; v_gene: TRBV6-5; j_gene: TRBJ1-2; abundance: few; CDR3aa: CASSYSNRRVGYTF; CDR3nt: TGTGCCAGCAGTTACTCGAACCGCAGGGTTGGCTACACCTTC
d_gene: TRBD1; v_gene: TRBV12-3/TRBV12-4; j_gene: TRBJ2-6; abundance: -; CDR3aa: CASSSGQGSGANVLTF; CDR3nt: TGTGCCAGCAGTTCGGGACAGGGGTCCGGGGCCAACGTCCTGACTTTC
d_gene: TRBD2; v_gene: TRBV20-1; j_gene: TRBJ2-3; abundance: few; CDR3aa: CSAREGGPPNTQYF; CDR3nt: TGCAGTGCTAGAGAGGGAGGGCCCCCGAATACGCAGTATTTT
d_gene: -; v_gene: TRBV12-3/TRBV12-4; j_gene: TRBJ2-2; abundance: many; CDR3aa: CASSFREGTGELFF; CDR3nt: TGTGCCAGCAGTTTCAGGGAAGGAACCGGGGAGCTGTTTTTT
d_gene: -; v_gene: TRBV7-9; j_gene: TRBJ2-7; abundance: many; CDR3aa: CASSLDGVTYEQYF; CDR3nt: TGTGCCAGCAGCTTAGACGGCGTTACCTACGAGCAGTACTTC
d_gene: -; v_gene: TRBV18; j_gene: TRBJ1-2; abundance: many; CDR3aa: CASSPPAGYGYTF; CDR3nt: TGTGCCAGCTCACCACCAGCGGGCTATGGCTACACCTTC
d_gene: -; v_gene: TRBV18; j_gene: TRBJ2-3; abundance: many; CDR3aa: CASSLQSSTDTQYF; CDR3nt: TGTGCCAGCTCACTACAGTCTAGCACAGATACGCAGTATTTT
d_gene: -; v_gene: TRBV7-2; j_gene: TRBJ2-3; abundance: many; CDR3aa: CASSLEGQAGTQYF; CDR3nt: TGTGCCAGCAGCTTAGAAGGACAAGCTGGCACGCAGTATTTT
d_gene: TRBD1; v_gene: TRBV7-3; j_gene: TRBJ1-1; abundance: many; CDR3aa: CASSLLGAGGIGEAFF; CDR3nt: TGTGCCAGCAGCCTCCTCGGGGCAGGGGGAATCGGTGAAGCTTTCTTT
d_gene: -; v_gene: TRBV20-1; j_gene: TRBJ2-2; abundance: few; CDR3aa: CSAPSPLTGELFF; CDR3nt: TGCAGTGCCCCTAGCCCTCTCACCGGGGAGCTGTTTTTT
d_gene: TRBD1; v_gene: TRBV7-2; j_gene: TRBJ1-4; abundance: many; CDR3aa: CASSRDRGDEKLFF; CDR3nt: TGTGCCAGCAGCCGGGACAGGGGTGATGAAAAACTGTTTTTT
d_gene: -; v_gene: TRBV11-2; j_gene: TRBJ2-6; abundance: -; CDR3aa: CASSPNRPGAAGANVLTF; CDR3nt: TGTGCCAGCAGCCCCAACCGCCCGGGAGCCGCTGGGGCCAACGTCCTGACTTTC
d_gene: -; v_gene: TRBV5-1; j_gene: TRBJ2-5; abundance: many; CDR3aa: CASSTGPREETQYF; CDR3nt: TGCGCCAGCAGCACCGGGCCTAGGGAAGAGACCCAGTACTTC
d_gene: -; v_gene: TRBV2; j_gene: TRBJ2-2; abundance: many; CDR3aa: CAKGVGTGELFF; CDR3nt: TGTGCCAAAGGGGTGGGGACCGGGGAGCTGTTTTTT
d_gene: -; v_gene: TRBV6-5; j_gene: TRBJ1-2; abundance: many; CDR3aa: CASSYRDLRGYTF; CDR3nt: TGTGCCAGCAGTTACCGAGACCTAAGGGGCTACACCTTC
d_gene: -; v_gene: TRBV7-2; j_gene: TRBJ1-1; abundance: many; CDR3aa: CASSLAQGLWGGTEAFF; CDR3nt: TGTGCCAGCAGCTTAGCACAGGGACTTTGGGGGGGCACTGAAGCTTTCTTT
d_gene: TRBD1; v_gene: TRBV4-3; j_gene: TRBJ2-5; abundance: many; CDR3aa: CASSQGAGTGGAETQYF; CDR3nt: TGCGCCAGCAGCCAAGGCGCCGGGACAGGGGGCGCCGAGACCCAGTACTTC
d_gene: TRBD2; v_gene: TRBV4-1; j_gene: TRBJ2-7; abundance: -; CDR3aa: CASNHPASGTYEQYF; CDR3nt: TGCGCCAGCAACCACCCGGCTAGCGGAACCTACGAGCAGTACTTC
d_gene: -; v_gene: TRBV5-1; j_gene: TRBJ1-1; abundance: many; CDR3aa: CASSRIEGTEAFF; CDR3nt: TGCGCCAGCAGCCGAATTGAGGGGACTGAAGCTTTCTTT
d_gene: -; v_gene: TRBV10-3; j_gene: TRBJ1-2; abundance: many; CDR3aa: CAITGGGIGGYTF; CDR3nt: TGTGCCATCACCGGCGGGGGGATTGGTGGCTACACCTTC
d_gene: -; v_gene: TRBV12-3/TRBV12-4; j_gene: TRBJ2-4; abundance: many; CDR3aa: CASSSDRGGIQYF; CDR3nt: TGTGCCAGCAGTTCGGACAGAGGTGGCATTCAGTACTTC
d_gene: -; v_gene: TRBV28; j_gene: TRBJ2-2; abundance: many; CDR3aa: CASSLGGEGTGELFF; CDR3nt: TGTGCCAGCAGTTTAGGAGGGGAAGGAACCGGGGAGCTGTTTTTT
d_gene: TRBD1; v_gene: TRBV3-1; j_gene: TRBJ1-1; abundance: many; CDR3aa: CASSLRGPNTEAFF; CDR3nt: TGTGCCAGCAGCCTAAGGGGGCCGAACACTGAAGCTTTCTTT
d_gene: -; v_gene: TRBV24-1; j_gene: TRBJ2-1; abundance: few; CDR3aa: CATSDAGTLGHNEQFF; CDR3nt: TGTGCCACCAGTGATGCCGGGACCCTGGGCCACAATGAGCAGTTCTTC
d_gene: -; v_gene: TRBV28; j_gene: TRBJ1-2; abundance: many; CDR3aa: CASSLGRAFRTGGNGYTF; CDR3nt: TGTGCCAGCAGTTTAGGCAGGGCCTTCCGGACGGGGGGTAATGGCTACACCTTC
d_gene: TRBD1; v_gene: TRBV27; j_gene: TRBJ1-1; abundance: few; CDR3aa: CASSSRQGITEAFF; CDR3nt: TGTGCCAGCAGTTCTCGACAGGGCATCACTGAAGCTTTCTTT
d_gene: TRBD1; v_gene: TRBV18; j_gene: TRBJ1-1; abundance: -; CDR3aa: CASSDGQVRGAFF; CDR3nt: TGTGCCAGCTCAGACGGACAGGTGAGGGGAGCTTTCTTT
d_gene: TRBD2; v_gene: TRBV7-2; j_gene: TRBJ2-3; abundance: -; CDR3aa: CASSSPGLASDTQYF; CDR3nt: TGTGCCAGCAGCTCGCCGGGACTAGCATCAGATACGCAGTATTTT
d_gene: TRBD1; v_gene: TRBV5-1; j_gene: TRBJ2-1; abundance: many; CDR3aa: CASSSGDRGRNEQFF; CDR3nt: TGCGCCAGCAGCTCAGGGGACAGGGGGCGCAATGAGCAGTTCTTC
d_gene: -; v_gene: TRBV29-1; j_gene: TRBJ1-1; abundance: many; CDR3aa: CSVEDRGSPAFF; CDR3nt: TGCAGCGTTGAAGATCGTGGCAGTCCAGCTTTCTTT
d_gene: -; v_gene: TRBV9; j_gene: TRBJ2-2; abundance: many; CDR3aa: CASSVAASLSPGELFF; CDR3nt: TGTGCCAGCAGCGTAGCGGCTAGCTTATCTCCCGGGGAGCTGTTTTTT
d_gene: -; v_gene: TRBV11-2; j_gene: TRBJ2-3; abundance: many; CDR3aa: CASSFPGLAGDTQYF; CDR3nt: TGTGCCAGCAGCTTCCCTGGGCTAGCTGGTGATACGCAGTATTTT
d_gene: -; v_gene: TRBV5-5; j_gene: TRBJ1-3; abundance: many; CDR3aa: CASSFLRNTIYF; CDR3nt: TGTGCCAGCAGCTTCCTTCGAAACACCATATATTTT
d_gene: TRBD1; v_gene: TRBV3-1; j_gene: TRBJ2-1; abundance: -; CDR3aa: CASCQRTGGGVEQFF; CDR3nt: TGTGCCAGCTGCCAACGGACAGGTGGGGGTGTTGAGCAGTTCTTC
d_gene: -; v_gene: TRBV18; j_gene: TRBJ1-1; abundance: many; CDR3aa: CASSPGGDTEAFF; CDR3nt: TGTGCCAGCTCACCTGGGGGTGACACTGAAGCTTTCTTT
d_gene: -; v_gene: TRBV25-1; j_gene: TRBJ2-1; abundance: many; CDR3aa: CASSESGAGGNEQFF; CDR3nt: TGTGCCAGCAGTGAAAGTGGGGCTGGGGGCAATGAGCAGTTCTTC
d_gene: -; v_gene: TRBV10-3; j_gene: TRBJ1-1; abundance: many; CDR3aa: CASSPGPNPTEAFF; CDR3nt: TGTGCCTCCTCCCCGGGGCCCAACCCCACTGAAGCTTTCTTT
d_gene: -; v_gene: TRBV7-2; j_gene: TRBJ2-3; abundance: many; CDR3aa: CASSLDSYRATDTQYF; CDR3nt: TGTGCCAGCAGCTTAGACTCTTATCGAGCCACAGATACGCAGTATTTT
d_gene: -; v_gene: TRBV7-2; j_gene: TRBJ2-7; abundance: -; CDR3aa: CASSRDLEAYEQYF; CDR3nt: TGTGCCAGCAGCCGGGACCTGGAAGCCTACGAGCAGTACTTC